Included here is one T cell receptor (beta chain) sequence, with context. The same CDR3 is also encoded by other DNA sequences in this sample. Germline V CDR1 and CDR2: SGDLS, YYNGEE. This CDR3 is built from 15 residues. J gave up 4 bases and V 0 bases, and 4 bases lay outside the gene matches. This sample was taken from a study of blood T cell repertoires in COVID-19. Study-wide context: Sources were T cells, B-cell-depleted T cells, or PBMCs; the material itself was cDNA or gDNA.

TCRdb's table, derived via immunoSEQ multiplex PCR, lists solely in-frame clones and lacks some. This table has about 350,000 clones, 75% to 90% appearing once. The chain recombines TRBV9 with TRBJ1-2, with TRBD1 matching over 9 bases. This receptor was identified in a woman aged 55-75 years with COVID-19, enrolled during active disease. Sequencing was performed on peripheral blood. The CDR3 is CASSVDGQGRYGYTF. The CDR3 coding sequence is TGTGCCAGCAGCGTAGACGGACAGGGGCGCTATGGCTACACCTTC.